This is a list of T cell receptor beta chains from one sample in a study of cytotoxic CD8 clonotypes in ibrutinib-treated CLL. TCRdb keeps only in-frame clones here, not all; method: immunoSEQ multiplex PCR. Of almost 85,000 clones in the sample, around 84% are singletons; the top ten hold under 6%. Sample: PBMCs, taken before ibrutinib treatment. The source is a human donor with chronic lymphocytic leukemia. Each CDR3 is given with its conserved first and last residue. The D gene is left open where the match is weak. Where a row states a size, it is once, few, many or the class of an expanded clone; other rows omit it.

>TRBJ1-1|TRBD1|NA|TRBV5-1
TGCGCCAGCAGCTTGTCAGGGGGCAAAACTGAAGCTTTCTTT
CASSLSGGKTEAFF
>TRBJ1-6|NA|NA|TRBV6-1
TGTGCCAGCAGTGAAAAGGGGCCACGTTATAATTCACCCCTCCACTTT
CASSEKGPRYNSPLHF
>TRBJ1-1|TRBD1|NA|TRBV18
TGTGCCAGCTCACCCCTGGGACAGGGTGGGGACACTGAAGCTTTCTTT
CASSPLGQGGDTEAFF
>TRBJ2-7|TRBD2|NA|TRBV19
TGTGCCAGTAGTCTCACTAGCGGGAGTTACTACGAGCAGTACTTC
CASSLTSGSYYEQYF
>TRBJ2-7|NA|once|TRBV11-3
TGTGCCAGCAGCTTAAGTCAGCTTCGTTCCTACGAGCAGTACTTC
CASSLSQLRSYEQYF
>TRBJ2-7|NA|NA|TRBV7-9
TGTGCCAGCAGCCAATTCCGGGACAAACGCTACGAGCAGTACTTC
CASSQFRDKRYEQYF
>TRBJ2-5|NA|NA|TRBV5-1
TGCGCCAGCAGCTACCGAAAGGACGGGCTGGAGACCCAGTACTTC
CASSYRKDGLETQYF
>TRBJ1-2|NA|NA|TRBV23-1
TGCGCCAGCAGTCCCTCGGGGATCTATGGCTACACCTTC
CASSPSGIYGYTF
>TRBJ1-5|TRBD1|NA|TRBV2
TGTGCCAGCAGTGAAGCGGGACAGAGAATGGGCAATCAGCCCCAGCATTTT
CASSEAGQRMGNQPQHF
>TRBJ2-7|TRBD1|NA|TRBV4-1
TGCGCCAGCAGCCCGTGGGACAGCCCCTACGAGCAGTACTTC
CASSPWDSPYEQYF
>TRBJ2-7|NA|NA|TRBV5-4
TGTGCCAGCAGCTTCGACATAGGGAGGTACGAGCAGTACTTC
CASSFDIGRYEQYF
>TRBJ2-1|NA|many|TRBV29-1
TGCAGCGTTGAAGACCATGAGCAGTTCTTC
CSVEDHEQFF
>TRBJ1-4|NA|many|TRBV19
TGTGCCAGTAGTCGAGAGAAACTGTTTTTT
CASSREKLFF